This T cell receptor (beta chain) was recovered during a study of identical twins. This CDR3 is 15 amino acids long. Germline V lookup: CDR1 SGHAT, CDR2 FQNNGV. Deletions cut 1 base from V and 2 bases from J, with 9 bases between. In its sample, this clonotype was seen many times. In TCRdb, the 5' RACE reads were re-called with MiXCR into one record per CDR3 protein. The repertoire holds 690,000 or so distinct CDR3 sequences, less than 10% seen once, with 0.75% to 1% in the top ten. A further study also used this sample, focusing on yellow fever vaccine responses in identical twins.

This TCR was sampled from a young woman in good health. Sequencing was done on a sample of PBMCs. The V gene is TRBV11-2, the J gene TRBJ2-1, with D perhaps matching TRBD2 (6 bases). CDR3 sequence: CASSLGGLPYNEQFF. DNA for the CDR3: TGTGCCAGCAGCTTAGGGGGACTCCCCTACAATGAGCAGTTCTTC.